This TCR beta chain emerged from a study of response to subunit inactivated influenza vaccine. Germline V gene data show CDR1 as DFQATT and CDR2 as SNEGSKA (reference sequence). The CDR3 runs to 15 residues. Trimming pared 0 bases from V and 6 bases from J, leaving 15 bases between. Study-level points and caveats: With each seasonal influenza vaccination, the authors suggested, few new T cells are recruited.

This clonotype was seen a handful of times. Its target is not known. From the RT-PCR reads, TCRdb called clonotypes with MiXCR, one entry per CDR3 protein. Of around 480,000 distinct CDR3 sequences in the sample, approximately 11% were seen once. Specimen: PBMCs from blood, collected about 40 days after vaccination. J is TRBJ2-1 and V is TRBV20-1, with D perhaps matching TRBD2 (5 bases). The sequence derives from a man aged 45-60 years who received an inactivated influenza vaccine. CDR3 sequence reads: CSARDLVGVGNEQFF. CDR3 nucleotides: TGCAGTGCTAGAGATCTGGTGGGAGTGGGCAATGAGCAGTTCTTC.